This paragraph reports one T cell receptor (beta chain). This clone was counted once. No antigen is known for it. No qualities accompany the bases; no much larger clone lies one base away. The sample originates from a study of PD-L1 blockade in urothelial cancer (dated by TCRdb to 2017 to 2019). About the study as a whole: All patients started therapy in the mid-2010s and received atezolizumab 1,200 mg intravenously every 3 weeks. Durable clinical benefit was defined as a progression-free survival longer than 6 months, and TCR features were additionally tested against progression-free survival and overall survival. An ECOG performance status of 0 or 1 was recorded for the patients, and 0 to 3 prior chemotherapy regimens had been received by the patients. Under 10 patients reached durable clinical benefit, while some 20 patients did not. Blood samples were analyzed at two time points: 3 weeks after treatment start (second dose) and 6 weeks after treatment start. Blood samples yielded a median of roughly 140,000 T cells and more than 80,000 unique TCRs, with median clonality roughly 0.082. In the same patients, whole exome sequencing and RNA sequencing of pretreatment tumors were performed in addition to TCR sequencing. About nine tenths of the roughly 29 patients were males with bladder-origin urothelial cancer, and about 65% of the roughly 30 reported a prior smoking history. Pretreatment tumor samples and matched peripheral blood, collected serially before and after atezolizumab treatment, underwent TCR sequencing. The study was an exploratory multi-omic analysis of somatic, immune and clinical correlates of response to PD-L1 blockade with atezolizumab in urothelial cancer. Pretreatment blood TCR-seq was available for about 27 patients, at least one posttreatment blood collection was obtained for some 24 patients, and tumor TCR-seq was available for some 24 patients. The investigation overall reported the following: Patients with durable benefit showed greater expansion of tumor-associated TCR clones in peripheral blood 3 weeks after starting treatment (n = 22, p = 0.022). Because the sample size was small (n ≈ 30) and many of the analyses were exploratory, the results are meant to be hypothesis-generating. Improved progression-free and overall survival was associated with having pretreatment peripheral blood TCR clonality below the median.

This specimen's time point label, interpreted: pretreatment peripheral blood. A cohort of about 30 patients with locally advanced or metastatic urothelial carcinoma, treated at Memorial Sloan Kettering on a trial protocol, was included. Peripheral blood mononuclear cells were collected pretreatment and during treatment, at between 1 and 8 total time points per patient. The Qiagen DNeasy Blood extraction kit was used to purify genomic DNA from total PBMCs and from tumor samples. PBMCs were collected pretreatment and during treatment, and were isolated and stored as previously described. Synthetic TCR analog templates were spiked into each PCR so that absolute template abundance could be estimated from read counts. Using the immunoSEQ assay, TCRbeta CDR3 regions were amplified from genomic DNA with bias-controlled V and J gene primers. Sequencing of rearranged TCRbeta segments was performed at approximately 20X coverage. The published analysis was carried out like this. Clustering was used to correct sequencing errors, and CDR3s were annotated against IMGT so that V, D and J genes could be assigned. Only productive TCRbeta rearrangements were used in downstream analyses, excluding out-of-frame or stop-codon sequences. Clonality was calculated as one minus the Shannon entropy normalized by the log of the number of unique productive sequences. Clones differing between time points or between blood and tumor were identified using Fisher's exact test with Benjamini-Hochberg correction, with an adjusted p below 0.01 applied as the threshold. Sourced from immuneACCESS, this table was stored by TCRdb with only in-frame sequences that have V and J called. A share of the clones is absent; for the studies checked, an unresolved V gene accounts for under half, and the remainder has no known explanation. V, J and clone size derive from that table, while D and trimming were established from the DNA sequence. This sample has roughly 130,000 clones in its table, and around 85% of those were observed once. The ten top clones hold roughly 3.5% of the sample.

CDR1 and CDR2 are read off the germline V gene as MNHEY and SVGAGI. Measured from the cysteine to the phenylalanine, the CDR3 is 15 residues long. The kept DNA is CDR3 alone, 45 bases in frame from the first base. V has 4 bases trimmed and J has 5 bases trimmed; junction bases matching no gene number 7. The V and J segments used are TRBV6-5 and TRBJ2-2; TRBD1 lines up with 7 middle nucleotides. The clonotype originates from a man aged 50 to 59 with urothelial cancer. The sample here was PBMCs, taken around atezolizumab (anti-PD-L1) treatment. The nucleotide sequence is TGTGCCAGCAGTTGGGACAGTCCCTGGACCGGGGAGCTGTTTTTT. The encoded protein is CASSWDSPWTGELFF.